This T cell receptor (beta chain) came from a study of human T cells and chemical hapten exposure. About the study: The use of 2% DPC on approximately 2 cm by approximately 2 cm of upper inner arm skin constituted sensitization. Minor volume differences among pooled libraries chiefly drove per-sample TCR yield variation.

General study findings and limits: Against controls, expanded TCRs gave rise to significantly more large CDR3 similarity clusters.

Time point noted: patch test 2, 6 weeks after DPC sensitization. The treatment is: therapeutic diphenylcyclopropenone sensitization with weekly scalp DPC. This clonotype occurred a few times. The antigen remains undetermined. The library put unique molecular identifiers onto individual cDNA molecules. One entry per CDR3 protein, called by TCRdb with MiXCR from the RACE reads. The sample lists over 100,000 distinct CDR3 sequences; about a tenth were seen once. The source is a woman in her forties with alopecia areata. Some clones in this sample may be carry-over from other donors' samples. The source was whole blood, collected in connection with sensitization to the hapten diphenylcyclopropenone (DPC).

The CDR3 here is CASSDRGGDGYTF. CDR3 coding DNA: TGTGCCAGCAGTGACAGGGGAGGCGATGGCTACACCTTC. This sequence joins TRBV25-1 and TRBJ1-2; possibly TRBD1 for D (6 bases). The V gene lost 3 bases and the J gene lost 6 bases, with 11 bases spanning the gap. There are 13 residues in the CDR3. Germline CDR1 reads MGHDK; CDR2 reads SYGVNS.